A single sample is the source of the 5 T cell receptor beta chains below, sequenced in a study of cytomegalovirus exposure and HLA in healthy donors. Amplification used 60 Vbeta primers and 13 Jbeta primers. Here immunoSEQ multiplex PCR was the method, and the copy in TCRdb shows in-frame clones only, minus some. The table records roughly 180,000 clones, about 10% of them present only once. Sequences were obtained from PBMCs. These receptors came from a woman in her twenties or thirties in good health and CMV-seropositive.

The chain has TRBV5-8 and TRBJ2-7; D gene ambiguous. Trimming took 5 bases from V and 5 from J, leaving 29 bases between them. This CDR3 is built from 18 residues. From germline, CDR1 is SGHTS and CDR2 YDEGEE. CDR3 DNA: TGTGCCAGCAGTTTAAACCACCGTTTGACTTCAGCTGCCCACGAGCAGTACTTC. It yields the protein CASSLNHRLTSAAHEQYF.

The chain carries TRBV14 and TRBJ1-3; D possibly corresponds to TRBD1 (5 bases). The V gene lost 8 bases and the J gene lost 4 bases, with 18 bases spanning the gap. Germline V CDR1 and CDR2: SGHDN, FVKESK. The CDR3 loop spans 15 amino acids. CDR3 in amino acids: CASGSHGGSGNTIYF. In DNA, the CDR3 is TGTGCCAGCGGTTCCCACGGGGGATCGGGAAACACCATATATTTT.

In this sample, this clone turned up a few times. The rearrangement links TRBV7-8 to TRBJ1-5, with 7 bases fitting TRBD1. V lost 4 bases, J lost 0 bases, and 6 bases stayed unmatched. Germline assignment: CDR1 SGHVS and CDR2 FQNEAQ. CDR3 length: 16 amino acids. The DNA for the CDR3 is TGTGCCAGCAGCTCCGACAGGGACTCTAGCAATCAGCCCCAGCATTTT. Its protein product is CASSSDRDSSNQPQHF. The variable domain in full, with the rest retrieved from reference TRBV7-8 and TRBJ1-5, is GAGVSQSPRYKVAKRGQDVALRCDPISGHVSLFWYQQALGQGPEFLTYFQNEAQLDKSGLPSDRFFAERPEGSVSTLKIQRTQQEDSAVYLCASSSDRDSSNQPQHFGDGTRLSIL.

The rearrangement uses TRBV5-1 and TRBJ2-5; D unclear. Germline V gives CDR1 SGHRS, CDR2 YFSETQ. The CDR3 extends over 14 amino acids. With 5 bases removed from V and 5 bases from J, the gap between germline ends came to 16 bases. For the CDR3, the DNA is TGCGCCAGCAGTTCCTCCCTGAGCGAGGAGACCCAGTACTTC. This encodes CASSSSLSEETQYF.

The chain carries TRBV20-1 and TRBJ2-1; D might be TRBD2 (5 bases). The CDR3 is 11 residues long. In germline, CDR1 is DFQATT, CDR2 SNEGSKA (reference sequence). Trimming took 4 bases from V and 10 from J, leaving 11 bases between them. The CDR3 spells CSANLAREQFF. As DNA, the CDR3 is TGCAGTGCTAACCTAGCTAGGGAGCAGTTCTTC.